The T cell receptor (beta chain) described here comes from a study of T cells in Graves' hyperthyroidism and ophthalmopathy. V was trimmed by 2 bases and J by 7 bases, leaving 13 bases between them. The germline V gene has CDR1 SGDLS and CDR2 YYNGEE. The CDR3 length is 15 residues. This clonotype was counted between two and nine times. TCR beta CDR3 regions were amplified from RNA transcripts. The study used the HTBI primer set for a first-round RT-PCR of the TCR CDR3. MiXCR, applied by TCRdb to the multiplex PCR reads, yields one record per CDR3 protein. This table has nearly 600,000 distinct CDR3 sequences, around 14% appearing once.

The sequence was collected from a woman in her 30s with Graves' hyperthyroidism that later progressed to Graves' ophthalmopathy. Source material: blood. The chain has TRBV9 and TRBJ1-6; tentatively, D is TRBD1 (6 bases). The CDR3 DNA sequence: TGTGCCAGCAGCGTCGGCGGACAGATGAATTCACCCCTCCACTTT. Translation gives CASSVGGQMNSPLHF.